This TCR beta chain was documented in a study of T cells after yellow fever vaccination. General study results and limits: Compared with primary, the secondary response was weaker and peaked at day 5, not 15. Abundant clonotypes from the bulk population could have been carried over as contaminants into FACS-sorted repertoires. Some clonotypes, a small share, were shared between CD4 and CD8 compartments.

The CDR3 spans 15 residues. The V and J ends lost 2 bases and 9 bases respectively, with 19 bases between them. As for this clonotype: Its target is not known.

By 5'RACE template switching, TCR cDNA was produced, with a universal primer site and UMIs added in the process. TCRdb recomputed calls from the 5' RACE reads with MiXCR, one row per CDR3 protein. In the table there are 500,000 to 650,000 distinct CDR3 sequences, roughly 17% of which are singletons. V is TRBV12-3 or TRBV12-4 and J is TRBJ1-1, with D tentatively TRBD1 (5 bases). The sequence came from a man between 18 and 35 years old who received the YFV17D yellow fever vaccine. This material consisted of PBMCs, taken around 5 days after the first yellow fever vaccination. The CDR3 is CASSLSRGSGLKAFF. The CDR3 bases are TGTGCCAGCAGTTTATCTCGGGGCTCGGGCTTGAAAGCTTTCTTT.